This TCR beta chain is from a study of persistence of HIV-infected CD4 T cells. General study results and limits: CMV- and Gag-responding cells had lower TCRbeta richness than CD3/CD28-responding cells.

Overlapping HIV-1 Gag 15-mer peptides at approximately 0.96 ug per peptide per mL were used. CD4+ T cells upregulating both CD40 ligand and CD69 were sorted as responding cells. Inclusion required CMV-positive serology and CD4+ counts above 400 cells/uL. CD8+ T cells were removed from PBMCs prior to stimulation. From germline, CDR1 is SGHTA and CDR2 FQGNSA. Trimming left V 0 bases short and J 4 bases short, with 9 bases between. The CDR3 is made up of 14 amino acids. The immunoSEQ assay was version 4, run in survey mode. The repertoire was sequenced with immunoSEQ multiplex PCR; TCRdb's copy has only in-frame clones and lacks some. The sample records nearly 20,000 clones, roughly two thirds being singletons. Comments on this clone: Its antigen is undetermined.

The rearrangement joins TRBV7-2 to TRBJ1-1; D unresolved. This sequence originates from an adult woman with HIV who was CMV-seropositive. The sample consisted of CD4+ T cells sorted from PBMCs after roughly 18-hour stimulation, taken from a patient who received antiretroviral therapy. CDR3 DNA sequence: TGTGCCAGCAGCTTAGCGGGCAGCCTCACTGAAGCTTTCTTT. Protein sequence: CASSLAGSLTEAFF.